Given below is one T cell receptor (beta chain) in context. Its antigen is unknown. Using immunoSEQ multiplex PCR, the repertoire was profiled, and TCRdb retains in-frame clones only, with some absent. The profile covers about 80,000 clones, with roughly 90% appearing a single time and approximately 7% taken by the ten largest. This record belongs to a study of identifying expanded T cells in peripheral blood. Study observations and caveats: Variance in clone template counts between roughly two-week samples significantly increased with total template count across all healthy donors. Technical replicates showed about 1.2 changed clones; around two weeks approximately 16; four weeks 19.

Germline V gene lookup returns CDR1 SGHRS and CDR2 YFSETQ. Trimming cost V 5 bases and J 8 bases, with 16 bases left between them. The CDR3 spans 13 residues. Material for sequencing was blood. The clonotype was recovered from a person aged 18-70 years in good health. The chain has TRBV5-1 and TRBJ1-2; tentatively, D is TRBD1 (6 bases). The DNA for the CDR3 is TGCGCCAGCAGACCACAGGGTAGTAGGGGCTACACCTTC. Protein product: CASRPQGSRGYTF.